Presented here are 13 T cell receptor beta chains from one specimen sequenced in a study of CD4 and CD8 cells across lung adenocarcinoma regions. TCRdb recomputed calls from the PCR reads with MiXCR, one row per CDR3 protein. The table records about 12,000 distinct CDR3 sequences, 47% of them present only once. Sequenced material: CD8+ T cells from the margin of a lung tumor. The source is a male donor with lung adenocarcinoma. The CD4 and CD8 labels of this study may be unreliable.

In its sample, this clonotype is medium-sized. The V gene is TRBV6-1, the J gene TRBJ2-1, with a weak D call TRBD1 (7 bases). The J call may be wrong; the DNA end is better matched by TRBJ2-7. CDR1 is MNHNS and CDR2 is SASEGT in the germline V gene. CDR3 length: 17 residues. CDR3 protein: CASSEGAGGSSYNEQYF. DNA for the CDR3: TGTGCCAGCAGTGAAGGAGCAGGGGGGAGCTCCTACAATGAGCAGTACTTC.

This sequence joins TRBV6-2 or TRBV6-3 and TRBJ2-2; D is uncertain. CDR1 and CDR2 (germline): MNHEY, SVGEGT. The CDR3 spans 12 residues. V dropped 6 bases and J dropped 1 base, with 3 bases sitting between them. The CDR3 DNA is TGTGCCAGCAGGCTGAACACCGGGGAGCTGTTTTTT. Amino acid sequence: CASRLNTGELFF.

On this clonotype: Its ends do not fully match the called genes, so a read error is possible. This chain links TRBV27 with TRBJ2-4; 8 bases are shared with TRBD2. The V gene's germline CDR1 is MNHEY and CDR2 SMNVEV (reference sequence). The CDR3 extends over 13 amino acids. The CDR3 region is CATGGCARDMQYF. The CDR3 region has the DNA TGCGCCACGGGGGGGTGTGCGAGGGACATGCAGTACTTC.

The chain carries TRBV6-1 and TRBJ2-4; D could derive from TRBD1 or TRBD2 (5 bases each). V was trimmed by 9 bases and J by 12 bases, leaving 27 bases between them. The CDR3 covers 15 residues. CDR1 and CDR2 (germline): MNHNS, SASEGT. The CDR3 DNA sequence: TGTGCCAGTGGGACGGGCCTGGGAGCCACAGATACTCAGTACTTC. Translation: CASGTGLGATDTQYF.

Comment on this clonotype: Mismatch with germline at one junction end may stem from a read error. This chain's CDR3 is CASRPGVRAKNTQYF. CDR3 DNA: TGTGCCAGCAGACCGGGGGTGAGAGCCAAAAACACTCAGTATTTC. The rearrangement uses TRBV6-1 and TRBJ2-4; D may be TRBD2 (6 bases). This CDR3 is 15 amino acids long. CDR1 and CDR2 (germline): MNHNS, SASEGT.

By sample fraction, this clonotype is medium-sized (0.01 to 0.1%). The rearrangement links TRBV11-2 to TRBJ2-3, with D possibly being TRBD1 (6 bases). Looked up from germline, CDR1 is SGHAT and CDR2 is FQNNGV. The CDR3 has 14 residues. The V and J ends lost 0 bases and 5 bases respectively, with 9 bases between them. Written as DNA, the CDR3 is TGTGCCAGCAGCTTAGAGGGGGCTTTAGATACGCAGTATTTT. Amino acids: CASSLEGALDTQYF.

The chain uses TRBV7-2 and TRBJ2-7; 11 nucleotides match TRBD2. Germline loops: CDR1 SGHTA, CDR2 FQGNSA. The CDR3 extends over 15 amino acids. Trimming cost V 6 bases and J 6 bases; bases outside gene matches: 10. The CDR3 loop reads CASSFLAGGGGEQYF. Here the CDR3 DNA reads TGTGCCAGCAGTTTTCTAGCGGGAGGAGGTGGCGAGCAGTACTTC.

This clonotype has only a few counts. The V and J genes are TRBV6-1 and TRBJ2-5, with D perhaps TRBD1 (5 bases). Looked up from germline, CDR1 is MNHNS and CDR2 is SASEGT. The V end lost 6 bases, the J end lost 5 bases, and 13 bases lay between the germline ends. The length of the CDR3 is 13 residues. CDR3 loop: CASRGLAAETQYF. CDR3 DNA sequence: TGTGCCAGCAGGGGGCTGGCCGCGGAGACCCAGTACTTC.

This clonotype has ten or more counts. This sequence joins TRBV27 and TRBJ2-1; the match to TRBD1 covers 8 bases. Germline CDR1 is MNHEY and CDR2 is SMNVEV (reference sequence). The junction had 8 bases not matched to a gene; V was cut back by 1 base and J by 9 bases. This CDR3 is built from 15 residues. The CDR3 coding sequence is TGTGCCAGCAGTTTATACTCCAGGGGGCTCACTGAGCAGTTCTTC. It specifies CASSLYSRGLTEQFF.

The chain links TRBV4-1 to TRBJ2-1; no clear D. CDR1 MGHRA and CDR2 YSYEKL come from the germline V gene. V was clipped by 1 base and J by 5 bases, with 24 bases between them. The CDR3 has 19 amino acids. For the CDR3, the DNA is TGCGCCAGCAGCCAAGCTGAGACAAGCCCAGCCTGGTTTAACAATGAGCAGTTCTTC. Residues: CASSQAETSPAWFNNEQFF.

Many counts were recorded for this clonotype. The gene calls are TRBV12-3 or TRBV12-4 and TRBJ2-1, with TRBD1 as a possible D gene (5 bases). Trimming removed 2 bases from V and 2 bases from J, with 7 bases in between. The length of the CDR3 is 14 residues. The CDR3 is CASSLYRTYNEQFF. Here the CDR3 DNA reads TGTGCCAGCAGTTTATACAGGACCTACAATGAGCAGTTCTTC.

The chain links TRBV5-1 to TRBJ2-3; TRBD2 matches at 9 bases. V lost 4 bases and J lost 2; bases outside the gene matches: 2. Per germline, CDR1 SGHRS and CDR2 YFSETQ. CDR3 length: 14 amino acids. The CDR3 here is CASSSGRITDTQYF. CDR3 DNA: TGCGCCAGCAGCAGCGGGAGGATCACAGATACGCAGTATTTT.

This clonotype was observed at least ten times. The chain couples TRBV4-1 to TRBJ2-2; 8 bases match TRBD2. This CDR3 contains 15 residues. The germline V gene encodes CDR1 MGHRA and CDR2 YSYEKL. The V and J ends lost 7 bases and 3 bases, in that order; junction bases with no gene match: 7. CDR3: CASKSGSFDTGELFF. CDR3 coding DNA: TGCGCCAGCAAAAGCGGGAGCTTCGACACCGGGGAGCTGTTTTTT.